This T cell receptor (beta chain) was captured in a study of vaccination effects on CD4 cells after COVID-19. Study findings and constraints: Late in the post-vaccination period, infection-induced and vaccine-induced clones underwent marked clonal contraction.

With respect to this clone: What it binds is unknown.

Produced via immunoSEQ multiplex PCR; TCRdb's table is partial and in-frame only. The repertoire has around 63,000 clones, 75% of them found once; the top ten carry 3.7%. Before sequencing took place, the ViraFEST assay used viral peptide pools to expand antigen-specific CD4+ T cells. The culture ran for roughly 10 days before CD4+ T cells were isolated. The study found no prior SARS-CoV-2 infection in the vaccine recipients, who tested negative for nucleocapsid antibodies. In culture with about 10 IU/ml IL-2 and 9 to 10 ug/ml peptides, PBMC were grown at fewer than 2.5 million per well. Half-medium changes using IL-2 medium occurred on days 3 and 7. The CDR3 totals 15 residues. Germline V gives CDR1 MNHNY, CDR2 SVGAGI (reference sequence). V was pared by 2 bases and J by 5 bases, with 7 bases of the junction left unmatched.

The chain recombines TRBV6-6 with TRBJ2-7, with 9 bases matching TRBD1. This TCR came from a human donor who received a COVID-19 vaccine. The starting material was CD4+ T cells from PBMCs cultured with HCoV-OC43 spike peptides, obtained before COVID-19 vaccination. Subset: HCoV-OC43 spike overlapping peptide pool stimulation. The DNA of the CDR3 is TGTGCCAGCAGTTACGTACCGGGACAGGGAGACGAGCAGTACGTC. The encoded protein is CASSYVPGQGDEQYV.